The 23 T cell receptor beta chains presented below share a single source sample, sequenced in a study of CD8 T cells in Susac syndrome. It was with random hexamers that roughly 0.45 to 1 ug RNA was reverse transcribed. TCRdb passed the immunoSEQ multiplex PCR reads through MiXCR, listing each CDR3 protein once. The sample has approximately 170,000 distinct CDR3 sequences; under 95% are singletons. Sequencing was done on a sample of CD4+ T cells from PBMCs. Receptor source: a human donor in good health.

The CDR3 DNA reads TGTGCCAGCAGCCACCCACAGTTAAACTATGGCTACACCTTC. As protein: CASSHPQLNYGYTF. The chain uses TRBV5-4 and TRBJ1-2, with no clear D. CDR1 is SGHNT, CDR2 YYREEE, per germline (reference sequence). The CDR3 runs 14 residues. V lost 4 bases to trimming and J lost 2 bases, with 12 bases between them.

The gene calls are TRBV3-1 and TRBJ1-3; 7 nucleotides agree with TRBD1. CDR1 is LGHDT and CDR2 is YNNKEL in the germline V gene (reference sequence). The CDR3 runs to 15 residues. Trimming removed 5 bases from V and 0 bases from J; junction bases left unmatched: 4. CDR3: CASSKGQHSGNTIYF. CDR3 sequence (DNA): TGTGCCAGCAGCAAGGGACAGCACTCTGGAAACACCATATATTTT.

The CDR3 here is CASRMTGLNTGELFF. The DNA of the CDR3 is TGCGCCAGCAGGATGACAGGGTTGAACACCGGGGAGCTGTTTTTT. V gene TRBV5-1 combines with J gene TRBJ2-2; 7 nucleotides match TRBD1. This CDR3 contains 15 residues. V was clipped by 5 bases and J by 1 base; unmatched bases: 5. CDR1 is SGHRS, CDR2 YFSETQ, per germline.

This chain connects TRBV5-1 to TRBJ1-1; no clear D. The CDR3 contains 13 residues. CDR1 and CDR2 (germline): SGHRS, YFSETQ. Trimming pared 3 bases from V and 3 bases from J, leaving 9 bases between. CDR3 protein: CASSYGPDTEAFF. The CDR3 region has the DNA TGCGCCAGCAGCTACGGACCTGACACTGAAGCTTTCTTT.

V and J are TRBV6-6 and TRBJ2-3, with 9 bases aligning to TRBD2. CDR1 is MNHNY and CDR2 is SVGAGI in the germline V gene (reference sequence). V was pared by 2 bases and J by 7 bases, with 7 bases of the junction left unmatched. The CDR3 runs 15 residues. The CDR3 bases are TGTGCCAGCAGTTACAGGCGGGAGGGCAGGAATACGCAGTATTTT. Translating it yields CASSYRREGRNTQYF.

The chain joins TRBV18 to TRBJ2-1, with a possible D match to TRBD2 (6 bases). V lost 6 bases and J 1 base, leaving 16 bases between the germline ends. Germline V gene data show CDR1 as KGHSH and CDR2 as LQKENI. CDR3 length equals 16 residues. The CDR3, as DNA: TGTGCCAGCTCCCTTCTCTCTAGCGCATCCTACAATGAGCAGTTCTTC. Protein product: CASSLLSSASYNEQFF.

The CDR3 is CASSSGQGIDSYTF. CDR3 sequence (DNA): TGTGCCAGCAGCTCGGGACAGGGCATAGATAGCTACACCTTC. This sequence joins TRBV5-4 and TRBJ1-2; 9 positions agree with TRBD1. CDR1 and CDR2 from the germline V gene are SGHNT and YYREEE (reference sequence). There are 14 residues in the CDR3. The V gene end was trimmed by 3 bases and the J gene end by 9 bases; junction bases not matched to a gene: 9. The variable domain in full, completed from reference TRBV5-4 and TRBJ1-2, reads ETGVTQSPTHLIKTRGQQVTLRCSSQSGHNTVSWYQQALGQGPQFIFQYYREEENGRGNFPPRFSGLQFPNYSSELNVNALELDDSALYLCASSSGQGIDSYTFGSGTRLTVV.

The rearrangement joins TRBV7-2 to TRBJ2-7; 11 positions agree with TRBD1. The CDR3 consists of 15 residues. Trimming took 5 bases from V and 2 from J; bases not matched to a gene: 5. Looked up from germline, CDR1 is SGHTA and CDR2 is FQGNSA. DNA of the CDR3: TGTGCCAGCAGCCTTGGACAGGGGGCTACCTACGAGCAGTACTTC. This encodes CASSLGQGATYEQYF.

The CDR3 loop reads CASSPSLAKSYNEQFF. The CDR3 coding sequence is TGTGCCAGCTCACCTAGTCTAGCAAAGTCCTACAATGAGCAGTTCTTC. This chain uses TRBV18 with TRBJ2-1; D perhaps matches TRBD2 (5 bases). Trimming stripped 3 bases from V and 1 base from J, with 13 bases between. Per the germline V gene, CDR1 is KGHSH and CDR2 is LQKENI. This CDR3 has 16 residues.

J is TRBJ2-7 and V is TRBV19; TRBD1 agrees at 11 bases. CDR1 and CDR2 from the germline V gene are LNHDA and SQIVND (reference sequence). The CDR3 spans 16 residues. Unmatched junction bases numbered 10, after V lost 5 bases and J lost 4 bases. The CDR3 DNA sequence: TGTGCCAGTAGTGCGAAATGGACAGGGGGCCTGTACGAGCAGTACTTC. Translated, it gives CASSAKWTGGLYEQYF.

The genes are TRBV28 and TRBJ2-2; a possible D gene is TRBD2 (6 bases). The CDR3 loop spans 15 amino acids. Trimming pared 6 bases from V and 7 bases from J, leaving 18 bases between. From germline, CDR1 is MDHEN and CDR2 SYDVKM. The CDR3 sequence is CASSSPGVGSGELFF. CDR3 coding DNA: TGTGCCAGCAGCTCCCCGGGAGTCGGGAGCGGGGAGCTGTTTTTT.

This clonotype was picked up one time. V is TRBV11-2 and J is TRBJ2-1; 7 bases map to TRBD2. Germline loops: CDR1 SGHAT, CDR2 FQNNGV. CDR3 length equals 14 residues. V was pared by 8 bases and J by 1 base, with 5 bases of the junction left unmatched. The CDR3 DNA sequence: TGTGCCAGCGCCAGACTAGCTTCCTACAATGAGCAGTTCTTC. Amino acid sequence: CASARLASYNEQFF.

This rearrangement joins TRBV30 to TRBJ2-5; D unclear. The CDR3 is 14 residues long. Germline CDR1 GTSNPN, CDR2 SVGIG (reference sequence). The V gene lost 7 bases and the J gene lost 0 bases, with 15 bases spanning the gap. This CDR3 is CAYLMAPNQETQYF. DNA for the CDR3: TGTGCCTACCTAATGGCCCCTAACCAAGAGACCCAGTACTTC. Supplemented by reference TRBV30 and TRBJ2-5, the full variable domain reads SQTIHQWPATLVQPVGSPLSLECTVEGTSNPNLYWYRQAAGRGLQLLFYSVGIGQISSEVPQNLSASRPQDRQFILSSKKLLLSDSGFYLCAYLMAPNQETQYFGPGTRLLVL.

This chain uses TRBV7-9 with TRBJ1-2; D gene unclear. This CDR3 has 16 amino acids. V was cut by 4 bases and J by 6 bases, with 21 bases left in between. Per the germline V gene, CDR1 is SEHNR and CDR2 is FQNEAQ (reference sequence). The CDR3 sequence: CASSSPLSQALDGYTF. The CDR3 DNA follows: TGTGCCAGCAGCTCCCCCTTGTCCCAGGCCTTGGATGGCTACACCTTC.

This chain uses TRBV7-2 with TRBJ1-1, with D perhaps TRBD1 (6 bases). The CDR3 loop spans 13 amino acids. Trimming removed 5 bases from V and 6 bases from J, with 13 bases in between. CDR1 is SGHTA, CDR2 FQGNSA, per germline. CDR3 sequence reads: CASSPQEGAEAFF. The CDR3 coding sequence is TGTGCCAGCAGCCCTCAAGAGGGGGCTGAAGCTTTCTTT.

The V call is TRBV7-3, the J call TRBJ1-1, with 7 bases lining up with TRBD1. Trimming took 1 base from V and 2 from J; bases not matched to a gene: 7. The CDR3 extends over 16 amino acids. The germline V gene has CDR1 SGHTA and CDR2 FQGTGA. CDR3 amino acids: CASSLSTGATNTEAFF. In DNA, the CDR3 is TGTGCCAGCAGCTTAAGTACAGGGGCCACAAACACTGAAGCTTTCTTT.

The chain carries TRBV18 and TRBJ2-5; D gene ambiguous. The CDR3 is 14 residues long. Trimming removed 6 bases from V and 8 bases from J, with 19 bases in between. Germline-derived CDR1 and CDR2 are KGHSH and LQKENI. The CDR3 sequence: CASSPPGAPETQYF. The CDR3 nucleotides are TGTGCCAGCTCTCCGCCGGGCGCGCCTGAAACCCAGTACTTC.

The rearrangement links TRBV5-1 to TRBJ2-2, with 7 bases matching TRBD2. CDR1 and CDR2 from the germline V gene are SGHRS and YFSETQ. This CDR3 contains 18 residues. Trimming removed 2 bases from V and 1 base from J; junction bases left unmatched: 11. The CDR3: CASSLGPGGSGNTGELFF. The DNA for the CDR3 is TGCGCCAGCAGCTTAGGTCCAGGCGGGAGCGGGAACACCGGGGAGCTGTTTTTT.

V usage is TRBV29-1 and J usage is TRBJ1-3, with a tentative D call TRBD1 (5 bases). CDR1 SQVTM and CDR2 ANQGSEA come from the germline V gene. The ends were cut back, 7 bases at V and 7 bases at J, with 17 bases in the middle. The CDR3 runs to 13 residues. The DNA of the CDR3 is TGCAGCGCCTGGGGAGGGGTCGGCAACACCATATATTTT. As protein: CSAWGGVGNTIYF.

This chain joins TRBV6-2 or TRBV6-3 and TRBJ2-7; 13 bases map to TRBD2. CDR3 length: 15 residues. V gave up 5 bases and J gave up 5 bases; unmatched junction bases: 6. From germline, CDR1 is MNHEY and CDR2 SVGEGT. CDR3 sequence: CASSIGLAGAHEQYF. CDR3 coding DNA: TGTGCCAGCAGTATCGGACTAGCGGGGGCACACGAGCAGTACTTC.

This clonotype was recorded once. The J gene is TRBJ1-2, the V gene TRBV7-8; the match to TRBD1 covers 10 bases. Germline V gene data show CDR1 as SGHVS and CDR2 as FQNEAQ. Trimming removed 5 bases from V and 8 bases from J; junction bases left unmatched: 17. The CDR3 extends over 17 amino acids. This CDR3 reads CASSTAGTGDLLRGYTF. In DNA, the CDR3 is TGTGCCAGCAGCACCGCCGGGACAGGGGACCTGCTAAGAGGCTACACCTTC.

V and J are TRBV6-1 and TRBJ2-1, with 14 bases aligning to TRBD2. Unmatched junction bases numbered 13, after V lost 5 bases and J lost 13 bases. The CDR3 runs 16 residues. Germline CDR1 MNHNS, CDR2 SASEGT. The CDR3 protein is CASSPVTGTSGSVQFF. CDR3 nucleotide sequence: TGTGCCAGCAGTCCCGTCACCGGGACTAGCGGGAGCGTTCAGTTCTTC.

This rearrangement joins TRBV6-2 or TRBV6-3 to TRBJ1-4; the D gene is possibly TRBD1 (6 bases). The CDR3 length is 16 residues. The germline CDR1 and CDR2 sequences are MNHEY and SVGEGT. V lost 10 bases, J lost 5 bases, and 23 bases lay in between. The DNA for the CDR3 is TGTGCCACGACGGACAGATCCGCCCTGGGAAATGAAAAACTGTTTTTT. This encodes CATTDRSALGNEKLFF.